This TCR beta chain appears in the sequencing data of a study of blood T cell repertoires in COVID-19. The data were produced by immunoSEQ multiplex PCR, yet TCRdb's version contains in-frame clones alone and is incomplete. The data hold under 250,000 clones, with roughly 88% observed a single time. In Seattle, patients joined the study during active infection and were tracked longitudinally. Germline loops: CDR1 SGHRS, CDR2 YFSETQ. The V end was cut by 4 bases, the J end by 4 bases, with 14 bases between. The CDR3 has 14 amino acids. Sequencing was done on a sample of peripheral blood. The chain has TRBV5-1 and TRBJ1-1; D remains ambiguous. The origin of this receptor is a woman older than 75 with COVID-19, enrolled during active disease. The CDR3, as DNA: TGCGCCAGCAGCCGGCCGGAGGGTGGCACTGAAGCTTTCTTT. It is translated as CASSRPEGGTEAFF. The variable domain in full, with the rest retrieved from reference TRBV5-1 and TRBJ1-1, is KAGVTQTPRYLIKTRGQQVTLSCSPISGHRSVSWYQQTPGQGLQFLFEYFSETQRNKGNFPGRFSGRQFSNSRSEMNVSTLELGDSALYLCASSRPEGGTEAFFGQGTRLTVV.